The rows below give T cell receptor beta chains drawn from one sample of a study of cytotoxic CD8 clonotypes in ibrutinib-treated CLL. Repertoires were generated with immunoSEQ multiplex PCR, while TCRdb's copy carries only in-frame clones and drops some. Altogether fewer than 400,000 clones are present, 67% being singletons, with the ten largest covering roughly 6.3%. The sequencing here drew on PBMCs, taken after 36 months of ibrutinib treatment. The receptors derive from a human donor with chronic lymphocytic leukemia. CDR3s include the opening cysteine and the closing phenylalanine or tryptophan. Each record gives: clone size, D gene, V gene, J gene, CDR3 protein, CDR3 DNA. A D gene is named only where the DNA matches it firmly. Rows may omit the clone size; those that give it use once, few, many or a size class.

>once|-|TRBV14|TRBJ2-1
CASSQIRGAENEQFF
TGTGCCAGCAGCCAAATCCGGGGGGCAGAGAATGAGCAGTTCTTC
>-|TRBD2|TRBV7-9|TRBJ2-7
CASSSERGAPSYEQYF
TGTGCCAGCAGTAGCGAGCGGGGGGCCCCATCCTACGAGCAGTACTTC
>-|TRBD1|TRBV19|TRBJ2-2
CASSIQGTGGAAGELFF
TGTGCCAGTAGTATCCAGGGGACAGGGGGCGCAGCCGGGGAGCTGTTTTTT
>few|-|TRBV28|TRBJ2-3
CASQFWADTQYF
TGTGCCAGTCAGTTTTGGGCAGATACGCAGTATTTT
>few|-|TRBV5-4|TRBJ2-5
CASSFDSQETQYF
TGTGCCAGCAGCTTTGACAGCCAAGAGACCCAGTACTTC
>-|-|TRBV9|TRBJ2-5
CASSVGRGYRETQYF
TGTGCCAGCAGCGTAGGAAGGGGGTACAGAGAGACCCAGTACTTC
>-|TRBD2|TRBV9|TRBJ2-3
CASSLAGRGGPDTQYF
TGTGCCAGCAGCCTAGCGGGTCGGGGGGGCCCAGATACGCAGTATTTT
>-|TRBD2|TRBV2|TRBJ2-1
CASSEAASGSEQFF
TGTGCCAGCAGTGAGGCGGCTAGCGGGAGTGAGCAGTTCTTC
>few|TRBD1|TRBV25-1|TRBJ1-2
CASTQTGIYGYTF
TGTGCCAGCACTCAGACAGGGATCTATGGCTACACCTTC
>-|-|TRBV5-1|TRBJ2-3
CASSLQGPDTQYF
TGCGCCAGCAGCTTGCAGGGACCAGATACGCAGTATTTT
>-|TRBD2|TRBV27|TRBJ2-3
CASSPPRGSNADTQYF
TGTGCCAGCAGTCCCCCCCGCGGGAGTAATGCAGATACGCAGTATTTT
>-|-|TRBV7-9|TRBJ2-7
CASSSINGEQYF
TGTGCCAGCAGCTCAATCAATGGGGAGCAGTACTTC
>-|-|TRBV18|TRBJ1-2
CASSPLAVRGYTF
TGTGCCAGCTCACCACTCGCCGTCAGGGGCTACACCTTC
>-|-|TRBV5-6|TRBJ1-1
CASSFWGRANTEAFF
TGTGCCAGCAGCTTCTGGGGACGGGCGAACACTGAAGCTTTCTTT
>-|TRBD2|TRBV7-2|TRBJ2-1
CASSFGLAGGHEFF
TGTGCCAGCAGCTTTGGGCTAGCGGGGGGGCATGAGTTCTTC
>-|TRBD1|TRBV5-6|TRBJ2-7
CASSLYPGQEEQYF
TGTGCCAGCAGCTTGTACCCTGGACAGGAAGAGCAGTACTTC
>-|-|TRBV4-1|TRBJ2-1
CASSQGGGRVYNEQFF
TGCGCCAGCAGCCAAGGTGGCGGGCGGGTCTACAATGAGCAGTTCTTC
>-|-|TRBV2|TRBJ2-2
CASSVGTNTGELFF
TGTGCCAGCAGTGTCGGCACGAACACCGGGGAGCTGTTTTTT
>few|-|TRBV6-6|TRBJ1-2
CASSPHGAYNYGYTF
TGTGCCAGCAGCCCCCACGGCGCTTACAACTATGGCTACACCTTC
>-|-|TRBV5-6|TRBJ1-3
CASSFGGNTIYF
TGTGCCAGCAGCTTCGGGGGAAACACCATATATTTT
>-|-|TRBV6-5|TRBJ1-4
CASSYNQGLVGELFF
TGTGCCAGCAGTTACAACCAGGGGCTTGTAGGTGAACTGTTTTTT
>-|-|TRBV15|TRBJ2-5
CATSRGTALETQYF
TGTGCCACCAGCAGAGGTACAGCGCTGGAGACCCAGTACTTC
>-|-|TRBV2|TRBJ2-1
CASSVLSYNEQFF
TGTGCCAGCAGTGTACTGTCCTACAATGAGCAGTTCTTC
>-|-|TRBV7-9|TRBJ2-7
CASSQPPYSSYEQYF
TGTGCCAGCAGCCAGCCGCCTTACAGCTCCTACGAGCAGTACTTC
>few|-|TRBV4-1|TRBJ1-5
CASSQEGRVGNQPQHF
TGCGCCAGCAGCCAAGAAGGCAGGGTGGGCAATCAGCCCCAGCATTTT